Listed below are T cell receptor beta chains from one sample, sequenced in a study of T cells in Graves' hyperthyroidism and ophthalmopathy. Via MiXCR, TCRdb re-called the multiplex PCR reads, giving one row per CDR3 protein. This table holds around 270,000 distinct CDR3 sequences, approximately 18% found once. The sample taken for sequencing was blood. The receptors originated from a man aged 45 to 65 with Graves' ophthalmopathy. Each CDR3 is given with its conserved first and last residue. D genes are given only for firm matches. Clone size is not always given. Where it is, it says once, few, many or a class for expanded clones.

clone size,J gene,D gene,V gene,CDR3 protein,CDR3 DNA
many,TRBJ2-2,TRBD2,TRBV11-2,CASSRGGSGAGELFF,TGTGCCAGCAGTAGAGGTGGCAGCGGGGCCGGGGAGCTGTTTTTT
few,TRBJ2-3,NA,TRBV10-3,CAISERQTTDTQYF,TGTGCCATCAGTGAGCGGCAGACCACAGATACGCAGTATTTT
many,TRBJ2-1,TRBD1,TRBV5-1,CASKDRGPSYNEQFF,TGCGCCAGCAAAGACAGGGGTCCTTCATACAATGAGCAGTTCTTC
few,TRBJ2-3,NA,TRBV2,CASSREYGGTDTQYF,TGTGCCAGCAGTAGGGAGTACGGGGGCACAGATACGCAGTATTTT
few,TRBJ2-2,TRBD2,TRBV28,CASSSSGGAYTGELFF,TGTGCCAGCAGTTCCTCGGGGGGGGCATACACCGGGGAGCTGTTTTTT
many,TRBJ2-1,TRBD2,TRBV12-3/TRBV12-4,CASSLGLAGRYNEQFF,TGTGCCAGCAGTCTCGGACTAGCGGGACGCTACAATGAGCAGTTCTTC
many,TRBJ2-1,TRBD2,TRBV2,CASRLAGGNEQFF,TGTGCCAGCAGGCTAGCGGGAGGGAATGAGCAGTTCTTC
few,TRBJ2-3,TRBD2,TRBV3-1,CASSQEGLAGAQTDTQYF,TGTGCCAGCAGCCAAGAGGGACTAGCGGGAGCACAGACAGATACGCAGTATTTT
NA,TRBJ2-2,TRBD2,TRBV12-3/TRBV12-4,CASKSPEGNGRGTTGELFF,TGTGCCAGCAAGTCCCCAGAAGGTAACGGGAGGGGTACCACCGGGGAGCTGTTTTTT
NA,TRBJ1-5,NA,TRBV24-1,CATSDDTYSNQPQHF,TGTGCCACCAGTGATGACACGTATAGCAATCAGCCCCAGCATTTT
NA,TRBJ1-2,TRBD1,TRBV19,CASRTGNYGYTF,TGTGCCAGTAGGACAGGGAACTATGGCTACACCTTC
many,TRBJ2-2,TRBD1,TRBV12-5,CASAQTGTGGSGELFF,TGTGCTAGTGCCCAAACCGGGACAGGGGGCTCCGGGGAGCTGTTTTTT
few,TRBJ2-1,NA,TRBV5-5,CASSLSTANNEQFF,TGTGCCAGCAGCTTGAGCACAGCAAACAATGAGCAGTTCTTC
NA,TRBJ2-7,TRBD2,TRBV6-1,CAGSDPGLADSSYEQYF,TGTGCCGGCAGTGATCCGGGACTAGCTGACAGCTCCTACGAGCAGTACTTC